A single sample gave rise to the 2 T cell receptor beta chains below, sequenced in a study of regulatory T cells in long-lasting Graves disease. The sample's time point: persistent/refractory GD, antithyroid drugs over 5 years with positive TRAb. Construction of the TCR library relied on RNA isolated from PBMCs. Construction of the TCR beta libraries employed iRepertoire HTBI primers in conjunction with Arm-PCR of CDR3 regions. TCRdb re-called the multiplex PCR reads with MiXCR, one entry per CDR3 protein. The data show approximately 400,000 distinct CDR3 sequences, roughly a quarter seen once. The specimen was peripheral blood mononuclear cells (PBMCs), collected when the disease was refractory, from a patient treated with antithyroid drugs. Receptors were obtained from a female donor with Graves disease.

The gene calls are TRBV11-2 and TRBJ2-2; D call uncertain. This CDR3 has 16 residues. V dropped 2 bases and J dropped 0 bases, with 10 bases sitting between them. CDR1 and CDR2 from the germline V gene are SGHAT and FQNNGV. The CDR3 sequence is CASSLIAGSNTGELFF. The DNA of the CDR3 is TGTGCCAGCAGCTTAATAGCAGGTTCGAACACCGGGGAGCTGTTTTTT. The full variable domain, in which reference TRBV11-2 and TRBJ2-2 provide the parts outside the CDR3, is EAGVAQSPRYKIIEKRQSVAFWCNPISGHATLYWYQQILGQGPKLLIQFQNNGVVDDSQLPKDRFSAERLKGVDSTLKIQPAKLEDSAVYLCASSLIAGSNTGELFFGEGSRLTVL.

CDR3 residues: CASSQSTPGELFF. In DNA, the CDR3 is TGTGCCAGCAGCCAATCCACTCCCGGGGAGCTGTTTTTT. This rearrangement joins TRBV3-1 to TRBJ2-2; D remains ambiguous. This CDR3 region has 13 residues. Germline CDR1 reads LGHDT; CDR2 reads YNNKEL (reference sequence). Trimming took off 2 bases at V and 6 bases at J, with 7 bases between the two ends. The whole variable domain, remainder taken from reference TRBV3-1 and TRBJ2-2, is DTAVSQTPKYLVTQMGNDKSIKCEQNLGHDTMYWYKQDSKKFLKIMFSYNNKELIINETVPNRFSPKSPDKAHLNLHINSLELGDSAVYFCASSQSTPGELFFGEGSRLTVL.